This T cell receptor (beta chain) was sequenced in a study of blood T cell repertoires in COVID-19. Study context: Nucleic acid was either cDNA or gDNA, and it came from T cells, B-cell-depleted T cells, or PBMCs.

Those who participated ranged in age from roughly 18 to 100 years and resided in 20 to 30 US areas. Those designated as exposed participants met a COVID-19 case within 2 weeks before study entry. Original data processing: Amplification with reference gene primers provided the estimates of nucleated cell counts. The data were produced by immunoSEQ multiplex PCR, yet TCRdb's version contains in-frame clones alone and is incomplete. Clone size and the V and J calls come from that table; the DNA yielded D and trimming. The sample includes some 270,000 clones, 80% to 95% of them seen just once. Trimming stripped 5 bases from V and 3 bases from J, with 11 bases between. There are 13 residues in the CDR3. Germline lookup yields CDR1 SGHRS and CDR2 YFSETQ.

The receptor comes from a man in his forties who had been exposed to COVID-19. Sequencing used PBMCs or T cells enriched from blood (not recorded which). V gene TRBV5-1 combines with J gene TRBJ1-1; D is possibly TRBD1 (5 bases). The CDR3 region has the DNA TGCGCCAGCAGGCTAGGGGCCGACACTGAAGCTTTCTTT. This translates into CASRLGADTEAFF.